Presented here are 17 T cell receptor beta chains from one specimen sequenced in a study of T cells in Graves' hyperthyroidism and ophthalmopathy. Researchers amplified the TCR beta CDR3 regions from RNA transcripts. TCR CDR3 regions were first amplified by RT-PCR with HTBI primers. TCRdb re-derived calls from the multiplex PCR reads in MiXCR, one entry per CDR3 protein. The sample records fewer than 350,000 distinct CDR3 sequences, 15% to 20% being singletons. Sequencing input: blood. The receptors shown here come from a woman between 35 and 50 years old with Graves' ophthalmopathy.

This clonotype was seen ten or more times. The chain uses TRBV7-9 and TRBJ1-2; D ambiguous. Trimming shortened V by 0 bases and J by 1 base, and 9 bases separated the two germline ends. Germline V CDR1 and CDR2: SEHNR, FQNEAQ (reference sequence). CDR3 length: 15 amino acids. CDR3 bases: TGTGCCAGCAGCTTAGCCTCCCCTGGTAACTATGGCTACACCTTC. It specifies CASSLASPGNYGYTF.

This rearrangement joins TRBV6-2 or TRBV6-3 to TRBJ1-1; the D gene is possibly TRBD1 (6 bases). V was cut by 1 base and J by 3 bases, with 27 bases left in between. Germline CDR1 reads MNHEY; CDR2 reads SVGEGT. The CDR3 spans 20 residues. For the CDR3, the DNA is TGTGCCAGCAGTTACTTATTGGGGCGGGGGCCAGAAGAATGGGACACTGAAGCTTTCTTT. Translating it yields CASSYLLGRGPEEWDTEAFF.

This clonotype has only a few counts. The CDR3 spells CASSYSGGGELFF. CDR3 coding DNA: TGTGCCAGCAGTTACAGCGGAGGCGGGGAGCTGTTTTTT. The chain recombines TRBV6-2 or TRBV6-3 with TRBJ2-2; weak D call: TRBD2 (5 bases). The CDR3 is 13 residues long. The V and J ends lost 2 bases and 7 bases respectively, with 8 bases between them. In germline, CDR1 is MNHEY, CDR2 SVGEGT.

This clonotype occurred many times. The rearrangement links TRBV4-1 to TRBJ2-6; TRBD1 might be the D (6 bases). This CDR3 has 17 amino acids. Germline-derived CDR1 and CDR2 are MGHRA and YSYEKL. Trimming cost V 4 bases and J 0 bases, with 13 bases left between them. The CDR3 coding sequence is TGCGCCAGCAGCCTGGACAGAAGTAACTCTGGGGCCAACGTCCTGACTTTC. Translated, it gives CASSLDRSNSGANVLTF.

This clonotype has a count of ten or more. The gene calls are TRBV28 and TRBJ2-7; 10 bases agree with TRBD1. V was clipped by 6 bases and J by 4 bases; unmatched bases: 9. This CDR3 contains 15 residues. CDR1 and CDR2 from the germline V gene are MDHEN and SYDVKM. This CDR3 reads CASSRGQGDVYEQYF. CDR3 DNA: TGTGCCAGCAGCCGCGGACAGGGGGACGTTTACGAGCAGTACTTC.

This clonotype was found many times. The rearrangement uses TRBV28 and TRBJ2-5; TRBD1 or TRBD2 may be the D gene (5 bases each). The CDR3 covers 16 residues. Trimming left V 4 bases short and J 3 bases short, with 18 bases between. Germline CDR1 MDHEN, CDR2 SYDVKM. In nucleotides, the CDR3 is TGTGCCAGCAGTTCACTCCGGGGCCTAGGAGAAGAGACCCAGTACTTC. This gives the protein CASSSLRGLGEETQYF.

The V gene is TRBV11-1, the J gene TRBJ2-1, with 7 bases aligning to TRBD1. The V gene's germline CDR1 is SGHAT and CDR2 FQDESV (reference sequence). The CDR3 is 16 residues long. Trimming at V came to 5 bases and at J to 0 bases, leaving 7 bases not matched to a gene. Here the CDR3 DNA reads TGTGCCAGCAGCCACCGGGGACAGAGCTCCTACAATGAGCAGTTCTTC. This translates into CASSHRGQSSYNEQFF.

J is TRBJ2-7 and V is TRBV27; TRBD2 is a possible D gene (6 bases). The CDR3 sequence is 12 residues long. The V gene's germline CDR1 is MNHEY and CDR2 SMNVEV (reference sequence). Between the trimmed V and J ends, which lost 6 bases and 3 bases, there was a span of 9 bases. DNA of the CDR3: TGTGCCAGCAGAACTAGCAACTACGAGCAGTACTTC. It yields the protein CASRTSNYEQYF.

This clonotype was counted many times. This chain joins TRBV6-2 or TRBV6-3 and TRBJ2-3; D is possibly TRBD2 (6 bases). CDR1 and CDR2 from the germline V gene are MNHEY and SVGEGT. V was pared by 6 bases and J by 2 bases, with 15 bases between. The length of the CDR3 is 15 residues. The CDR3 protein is CASSLSGEITDTQYF. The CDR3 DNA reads TGTGCCAGCAGCCTCTCGGGGGAGATCACAGATACGCAGTATTTT.

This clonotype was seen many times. The CDR3 DNA reads as TGTGCCAGCAGCTTAGAGGGCAGGTACAAAAACATTCAGTACTTC. It is translated as CASSLEGRYKNIQYF. The rearrangement uses TRBV9 and TRBJ2-4, with TRBD2 as a possible D gene (5 bases). This CDR3 comprises 15 residues. The germline V and J ends were trimmed by 4 bases and 3 bases, with 14 bases remaining between them. Germline CDR1 reads SGDLS; CDR2 reads YYNGEE.

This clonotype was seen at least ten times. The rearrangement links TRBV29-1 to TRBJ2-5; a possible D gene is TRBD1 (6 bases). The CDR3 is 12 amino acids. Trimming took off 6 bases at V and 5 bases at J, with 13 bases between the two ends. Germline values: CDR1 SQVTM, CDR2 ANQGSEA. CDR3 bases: TGCAGCGTGGCGTCAGGGGACGAGACCCAGTACTTC. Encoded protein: CSVASGDETQYF.

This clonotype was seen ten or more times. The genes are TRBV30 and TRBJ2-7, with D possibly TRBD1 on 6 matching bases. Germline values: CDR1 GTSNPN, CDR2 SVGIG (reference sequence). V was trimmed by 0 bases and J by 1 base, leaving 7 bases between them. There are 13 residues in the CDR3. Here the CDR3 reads CAWSVGASYEQYF. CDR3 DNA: TGTGCCTGGAGTGTGGGGGCTTCCTACGAGCAGTACTTC.

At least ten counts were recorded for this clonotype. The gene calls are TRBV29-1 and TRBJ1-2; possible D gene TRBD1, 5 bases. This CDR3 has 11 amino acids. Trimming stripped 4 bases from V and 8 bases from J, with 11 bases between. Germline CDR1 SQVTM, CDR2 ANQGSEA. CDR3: CSVAGLDGYTF. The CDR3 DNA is TGCAGCGTTGCAGGGTTGGACGGCTACACCTTC.

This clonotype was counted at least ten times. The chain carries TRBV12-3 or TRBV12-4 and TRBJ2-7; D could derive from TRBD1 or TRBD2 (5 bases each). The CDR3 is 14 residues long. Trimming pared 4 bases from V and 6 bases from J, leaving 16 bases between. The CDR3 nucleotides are TGTGCCAGCAGTTCAGGGAAGGAGGTTTCCGAGCAGTACTTC. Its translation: CASSSGKEVSEQYF.

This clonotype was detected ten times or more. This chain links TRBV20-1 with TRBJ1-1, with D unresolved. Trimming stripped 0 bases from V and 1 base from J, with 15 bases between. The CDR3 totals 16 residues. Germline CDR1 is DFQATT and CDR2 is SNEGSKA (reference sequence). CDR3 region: CSARDFRGFKNTEAFF. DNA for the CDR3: TGCAGTGCTAGAGACTTTCGGGGATTTAAGAACACTGAAGCTTTCTTT.

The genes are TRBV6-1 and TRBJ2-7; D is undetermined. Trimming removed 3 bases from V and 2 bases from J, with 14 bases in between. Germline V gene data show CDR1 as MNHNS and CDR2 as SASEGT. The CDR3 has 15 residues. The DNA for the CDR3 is TGTGCCAGCAGTGACCTAAAGACAAAACCCTACGAGCAGTACTTC. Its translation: CASSDLKTKPYEQYF.

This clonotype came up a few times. CDR3 in DNA: TGTGCCAGCCGAGACGGAGCTAACTATGGCTACACCTTC. It specifies CASRDGANYGYTF. V usage is TRBV28 and J usage is TRBJ1-2; D unclear. The CDR3 has 13 residues. CDR1 and CDR2 from the germline V gene are MDHEN and SYDVKM. Trimming left V 8 bases short and J 0 bases short, with 10 bases between.